This T cell receptor beta chain derives from a study of T cells expressing NK-cell markers (TCRdb year 2020). About the study as a whole: In sorted CD3+CD56+NKG2C+, CD3+CD56+NKG2C- and CD3+CD56-NKG2C+ T-cell subsets from about 8 donors, TCR beta-chain repertoires were profiled. Among the eight sequenced donors, only one was HCMV-seronegative, while the other seven were HCMV-seropositive. Randomly selected healthy volunteers, three men and five women, were used as the eight sequenced donors. Libraries were sequenced as 2 x 150 bp reads on Illumina HiSeq 2000/2500, MiSeq or NextSeq. Paper-wide results and their limitations: Those dominant clonotypes were again the most abundant among CD3+CD56-NKG2C+ cells in several donors, at about 25-65%. In 6 or 7 donors, the dominant CD3+CD56+NKG2C+ clonotypes ranked among the top 10 CD8+ clonotypes, making up roughly 1.0-8% of CD8+ T cells. Whether the expanded NKG2C-expressing T cell clones were specific for HCMV antigens was left unclear.

Concerning this clonotype: Its antigen specificity is not known.

HCMV serostatus was determined by detecting HCMV-specific IgG in serum with a commercial ELISA kit. Peripheral blood mononuclear cells were isolated from blood by Ficoll density gradient centrifugation. Taken from cysteine to phenylalanine, the CDR3 has 14 residues. No DNA accompanies this entry. The germline V gene sets CDR1 to KGHDR and CDR2 to SFDVKD. Sequencing instrument: Illumina HiSeq 2000. The TCR beta cDNA libraries were made using 5'RACE template switching, a step that added both a universal primer site and unique molecular identifiers. cDNA synthesis was primed from the TCR beta constant segment, followed by two successive PCR amplification steps. Per the source publication's procedure: MIGEC was used to demultiplex reads and group the reads by UMI, and MiTCR was used to assemble and quantify clonotypes. To exclude erroneous sequences, any TCR cDNA sequence not supported by at least two reads was discarded. The tcR package was used for downstream repertoire analysis, with clonotypes matched between fractions based on CDR3 nucleotide sequence plus V segment. VDJmatch was used to annotate antigen specificity against VDJdb, with one amino acid substitution allowed in CDR3. With the reads reprocessed by TCRdb, a single entry stands for each CDR3 protein sequence and no DNA is reported. TCRdb's processing, not the authors' own work, is the source of the V and J calls. The sample table includes more than 90,000 distinct CDR3 sequences. The top ten clonotypes cover 18% of the sample.

The sample was blood T cells: a sorted CD56 or NKG2C T cell subset, CD4+ or CD8+ T cells, or bulk PBMC T cells (not recorded which). This chain is built from TRBV24-1 and TRBJ2-2. The sequence came from a woman aged 18 to 75 in good health. This receptor has the CDR3 CATSDFLPSGELFF.